The next 11 T cell receptor beta chains were all read from a single sample in a study of monozygotic twins with inflammatory bowel disease. For each CDR3 protein, TCRdb gives one entry from its re-call of the 5' RACE reads, without DNA. This sample's clone table lists about 210,000 distinct CDR3 sequences. Source material: blood. These receptors were collected from a human donor with ulcerative colitis or Crohn's disease, or a healthy co-twin of an affected twin (not recorded which).

V gene TRBV23-1 combines with J gene TRBJ2-6; lacking DNA, the TRBD1 call made by TCRdb goes unchecked. TRBV23-1 is recorded as an ORF, its role being uncertain. CDR3 length equals 14 residues. CDR3 sequence: CASAMAPGANVLTF.

The chain employs TRBV29-1 and TRBJ1-2; without DNA, the TCRdb call of TRBD1 cannot be checked. Germline CDR1 reads SQVTM; CDR2 reads ANQGSEA. This CDR3 has 12 amino acids. The CDR3 here is CSVGDRVYGYTF.

V usage is TRBV20-1 and J usage is TRBJ2-7; TCRdb reports TRBD1, a call that lacks DNA to check it against. The CDR3 runs 13 residues. Germline V CDR1 and CDR2: DFQATT, SNEGSKA (reference sequence). The CDR3 loop reads CSAGTPGTYEQYF.

The chain carries TRBV15 and TRBJ2-7. Germline values: CDR1 LNHNV, CDR2 YYDKDF (reference sequence). This CDR3 spans 13 amino acids. This CDR3 reads CATSRDRSYEQYF.

J is TRBJ2-7 and V is TRBV20-1; with no DNA, the TCRdb D assignment of TRBD1 cannot be verified. The CDR3 spans 14 residues. CDR1 DFQATT and CDR2 SNEGSKA come from the germline V gene (reference sequence). The CDR3 region is CSARVWGTAYEQYF.

The V gene is TRBV7-2, the J gene TRBJ2-3; without DNA, the TCRdb call of TRBD2 cannot be checked. This CDR3 region has 13 residues. The germline V gene has CDR1 SGHTA and CDR2 FQGNSA. CDR3 region: CASSSRALGTQYF.

The chain carries TRBV6-5 and TRBJ1-4; no DNA is available, so the TRBD1 call from TCRdb remains unchecked. Germline V lookup: CDR1 MNHEY, CDR2 SVGAGI. This CDR3 comprises 15 residues. The CDR3 spells CASSSGTVRGEKLFF.

V usage is TRBV5-1 and J usage is TRBJ2-1; TCRdb selects TRBD1, and the lack of DNA leaves this call unchecked. Germline lookup yields CDR1 SGHRS and CDR2 YFSETQ. The CDR3 spans 13 residues. The CDR3 reads CASTHRADNEQFF.

The V gene is TRBV5-1, the J gene TRBJ2-2. The germline gives CDR1 SGHRS, CDR2 YFSETQ. The CDR3 covers 16 residues. CDR3 sequence: CASSPESARTTGELFF.

The chain carries TRBV11-2 and TRBJ2-7. The CDR3 length is 12 residues. Germline loops: CDR1 SGHAT, CDR2 FQNNGV. The CDR3 spells CASSLDSTGQYF.

This rearrangement joins TRBV11-2 to TRBJ1-5; the TCRdb D gene call, TRBD1, has no DNA to confirm it. Germline V gene data show CDR1 as SGHAT and CDR2 as FQNNGV. CDR3 length equals 15 residues. This CDR3 is CASSLDGQGFQPQHF.